These 5 T cell receptor beta chains share one sample of origin, sequenced in a study of blood T cells in healthy people across ages. Using a J-beta primer mix together with a sample-barcoded 5' primer, a second PCR was run for roughly 7 to 12 cycles. Each CDR3 protein gets one entry after TCRdb re-called the 5' RACE reads with MiXCR. The sample yields some 1.4 million distinct CDR3 sequences, approximately 42% seen once. The sequenced sample was blood. The source is a woman younger than 30 in good health.

This clonotype was found a few times. V and J are TRBV29-1 and TRBJ2-1; D may match TRBD1 or TRBD2 (5 bases each). The CDR3 is 18 residues long. Trimming removed 2 bases at V and 0 bases at J, with 20 bases between. Germline CDR1 and CDR2: SQVTM and ANQGSEA. CDR3 residues: CSVEWLGGNPSSYNEQFF. The CDR3 coding sequence is TGCAGCGTTGAATGGCTTGGGGGAAACCCGAGCTCCTACAATGAGCAGTTCTTC.

The V call is TRBV14, the J call TRBJ2-2, with a weak D call TRBD2 (5 bases). The CDR3 covers 13 residues. Per germline, CDR1 SGHDN and CDR2 FVKESK. V was shortened by 4 bases and J by 6 bases, with 9 bases between the two germline ends. The CDR3 DNA follows: TGTGCCAGCAGCCGCTTCGGGGCCGGGGAGCTGTTTTTT. It specifies CASSRFGAGELFF.

V usage is TRBV18 and J usage is TRBJ2-1; perhaps TRBD2 as D (6 bases). The J call may be wrong; the DNA end is better matched by TRBJ2-7. The CDR3 sequence is 13 residues long. Germline assignment: CDR1 KGHSH and CDR2 LQKENI. CDR3 sequence reads: CASRERSYNEQYF. CDR3 coding DNA: TGTGCCAGCCGGGAGCGCTCCTACAATGAGCAGTACTTC.

This chain joins TRBV5-5 and TRBJ2-5; 7 bases fit TRBD2. The germline V gene has CDR1 SGHKS and CDR2 YYEKEE (reference sequence). Trimming took 6 bases from V and 4 from J; bases not matched to a gene: 9. The CDR3 extends over 14 amino acids. For the CDR3, the DNA is TGTGCCAGCAACAAGCGGGGCGGCCCAGAGACCCAGTACTTC. Its translation is CASNKRGGPETQYF.

The chain employs TRBV24-1 and TRBJ2-5; D call uncertain. The J call is uncertain, as TRBJ2-4 better fits the DNA end. Germline CDR1 reads KGHDR; CDR2 reads SFDVKD. The CDR3 contains 13 residues. This CDR3 reads CATSDLQAGIQYF. The DNA of the CDR3 is TGTGCCACCAGTGATTTGCAAGCCGGCATTCAGTACTTC.